The clone carrying this T cell receptor beta chain was detected only once. The CDR3 consists of 13 residues. CDR1 is PRHDT, CDR2 FYEKMQ, per germline (reference sequence). The ends were cut back, 3 bases at V and 2 bases at J, with 7 bases in the middle. These data come from a study of blood T cell repertoires in COVID-19. Study context: Samples came from the United States, Italy and Spain, spanning acute and convalescent COVID-19. In each case, the material was cDNA or gDNA derived from T cells, B-cell-depleted T cells, or PBMCs.

In the authors' methods: Using reference gene primer amplification, nucleated cell counts were estimated. Clones were read by immunoSEQ multiplex PCR, and TCRdb kept only the in-frame ones, dropping some. The DNA was the basis for D and trimming; V, J and clone size are from that table. The sample shows about 260,000 clones, 75% to 90% of them seen only once. The receptor was derived from a man aged 25-45 years with active or convalescent COVID-19. The chain couples TRBV13 to TRBJ1-1, with D possibly matching TRBD1 (5 bases). The sequenced sample was peripheral blood. CDR3 in amino acids: CASSLTENTEAFF. The CDR3, as DNA: TGTGCCAGCAGCTTGACAGAAAACACTGAAGCTTTCTTT.